One sample yielded the 4 T cell receptor beta chains listed below, sequenced in a study of blood T cell repertoires in COVID-19. Libraries were prepared by immunoSEQ multiplex PCR; TCRdb keeps only in-frame clonotypes and omits some of them. The repertoire consists of about 250,000 clones, with approximately 85% occurring once and the leading ten covering 0.87%. Material: peripheral blood. The source of these receptors is a human donor with COVID-19, enrolled during active disease. The donor label of this sample is uncertain.

This chain connects TRBV14 to TRBJ2-1, with D perhaps matching TRBD2 (5 bases). CDR1 is SGHDN and CDR2 is FVKESK in the germline V gene. Between the trimmed V and J ends, which lost 7 bases and 2 bases, there was a span of 12 bases. The CDR3 spans 14 residues. CDR3 bases: TGTGCCAGCATGAGGGTGCAGCCCTACAATGAGCAGTTCTTC. It is translated as CASMRVQPYNEQFF.

This clone turned up a few times. The chain has TRBV7-9 and TRBJ1-1, with 9 bases that match TRBD1. Germline V CDR1 and CDR2: SEHNR, FQNEAQ (reference sequence). Germline trimming cut 11 bases from V and 0 bases from J; bases unmatched to any gene: 10. The CDR3 is 15 residues long. This CDR3 reads CAVNRDRVLNTEAFF. The CDR3 nucleotides are TGTGCCGTCAACCGGGACAGGGTGCTGAACACTGAAGCTTTCTTT.

The rearrangement uses TRBV6-5 and TRBJ2-1; 7 positions agree with TRBD2. Germline CDR1 MNHEY, CDR2 SVGAGI. V gave up 0 bases and J gave up 2 bases; unmatched junction bases: 4. CDR3 length: 16 amino acids. CDR3 in DNA: TGTGCCAGCAGTTACTCGAGCGGGGAGGCCTACAATGAGCAGTTCTTC. Protein product: CASSYSSGEAYNEQFF.

Written as DNA, the CDR3 is TGTGCCACCAGTGAGTCACAGTACACTGAAGCTTTCTTT. This codes for CATSESQYTEAFF. The chain combines TRBV24-1 with TRBJ1-1; no clear D. CDR3 length: 13 amino acids. The V and J ends lost 4 bases and 3 bases respectively, with 8 bases between them. CDR1 and CDR2 (germline): KGHDR, SFDVKD.